A selection of T cell receptor beta chains follows, all from one sample in a study of cytotoxic CD8 clonotypes in ibrutinib-treated CLL. Clones were sequenced by immunoSEQ multiplex PCR, and TCRdb holds only the in-frame ones, with some missing. The repertoire includes fewer than 150,000 clones, under 90% of them detected once, and around 3.3% sits in the top ten. Sequences were derived from PBMCs, sampled after 24 months of ibrutinib treatment. The receptors were gathered from a human donor with chronic lymphocytic leukemia. The CDR3 runs from the conserved cysteine through the conserved F or W. A D gene is named only where the DNA matches it firmly. Rows may omit the clone size; those that give it use once, few, many or a size class.

d_call	clone_size	j_call	v_call	cdr3_nt	cdr3_aa
.	.	TRBJ2-7	TRBV12-5	TGTGCTAGTGGTTTGGTACTGGGGTACGAGCAGTACTTC	CASGLVLGYEQYF
TRBD1	few	TRBJ1-6	TRBV30	TGTGCCTGGGCCTCCCCAGGGGGCGTCGCACCCCTCCACTTT	CAWASPGGVAPLHF
.	.	TRBJ1-4	TRBV7-3	TGTGCCAGCAGTAGGGCTATCCCGGGCCCTAATGAAAAACTGTTTTTT	CASSRAIPGPNEKLFF
TRBD1	few	TRBJ2-7	TRBV2	TGTGCCAGCAGCCCTGGGACAGGGGGCGAGCAGTACTTC	CASSPGTGGEQYF
.	.	TRBJ2-1	TRBV5-6	TGTGCCAGCAGCTTGTTACGCGGTGAGCAGTTCTTC	CASSLLRGEQFF
.	.	TRBJ1-6	TRBV5-5	TGTGCCAGCAGCCCTGACTTTCCGAGCTCCTATAATTCACCCCTCCACTTT	CASSPDFPSSYNSPLHF
TRBD1	.	TRBJ1-2	TRBV6-5	TGTGCCAGCAGTCGAGACAGGGATTATGGCTACACCTTC	CASSRDRDYGYTF
.	.	TRBJ1-5	TRBV6-1	TGTGCCAGCAGTGAACAACAAGGGGGAAATCAGCCCCAGCATTTT	CASSEQQGGNQPQHF
.	.	TRBJ2-7	TRBV5-4	TGTGCCAGCAGTGAATGGAACCGTTCCGAGCAGTACTTC	CASSEWNRSEQYF
TRBD1	.	TRBJ1-2	TRBV6-6	TGTGCCAGCAGTCGATCCGGGACAGAAAACTATGGCTACACCTTC	CASSRSGTENYGYTF
.	.	TRBJ1-1	TRBV28	TGTGCCAGCAGTTTATCCCCCTCCCCTCGAGCTTTCTTT	CASSLSPSPRAFF
.	.	TRBJ2-7	TRBV18	TGTGCCAGCTCACCTTCGTCCCACACAGAGCTCTACGAGCAGTACTTC	CASSPSSHTELYEQYF
TRBD1	.	TRBJ1-2	TRBV4-3	TGCGCCAGCAGCCAAGATCACAGGGGGGGCTATGGCTACACCTTC	CASSQDHRGGYGYTF
.	.	TRBJ1-4	TRBV15	TGTGCCACCAGCAGAGATATCGCAAAACTGTTTTTT	CATSRDIAKLFF
.	once	TRBJ2-7	TRBV5-4	TGTGCCAGCAGCCCGACAGGAGGCTACGAGCAGTACTTC	CASSPTGGYEQYF
.	once	TRBJ2-5	TRBV20-1	TGCAGTGCTCTGGGAGTAGAGACCCAGTACTTC	CSALGVETQYF
.	.	TRBJ2-5	TRBV21-1	TGTGCCAGCAGCAAGGACAGGGAATCCCAAGAGACCCAGTACTTC	CASSKDRESQETQYF
TRBD1	.	TRBJ2-1	TRBV7-2	TGTGCCAGCAGCTTAGCGGGATGGACAGGGGCCAATGAGCAGTTCTTC	CASSLAGWTGANEQFF
TRBD1	.	TRBJ1-6	TRBV18	TGTGCCAGCTCACCCCTAGGACAGGGGGCAAATTCACCCCTCCACTTT	CASSPLGQGANSPLHF
TRBD1	.	TRBJ1-1	TRBV5-4	TGTGCCAGCAGCTTACGGGACAGGGTGTCTGAAGCTTTCTTT	CASSLRDRVSEAFF
.	.	TRBJ2-3	TRBV5-5	TGTGCCAGCAGCCCGACGAGGGGGACGAATACGCAGTATTTT	CASSPTRGTNTQYF
TRBD1	.	TRBJ1-6	TRBV9	TGTGCCAGCAGCGCACTCACAGGGGGGGACTCCTATAATTCACCCCTCCACTTT	CASSALTGGDSYNSPLHF
.	.	TRBJ1-2	TRBV5-4	TGTGCCAGCAGCTTGGTGCCGCAGGAGCCGAAAGGCTACACCTTC	CASSLVPQEPKGYTF
TRBD1	.	TRBJ1-2	TRBV6-5	TGTGCCAGCAGGGAGGCAGGACAGGGGGAAAATGGCTACACCTTC	CASREAGQGENGYTF
.	.	TRBJ1-5	TRBV7-2	TGTGCCAGCAGCTTAGTTGGGAAGGGCAATCAGCCCCAGCATTTT	CASSLVGKGNQPQHF
.	.	TRBJ1-1	TRBV5-1	TGCGCCAGCAGCTTGCAGGGGCTGTTGGGCGCTGGGAACACTGAAGCTTTCTTT	CASSLQGLLGAGNTEAFF
TRBD2	.	TRBJ2-1	TRBV4-3	TGCGCCAGCAGCCAAGATCTCGGACTAGCGGGGGGTGAGCAGTTCTTC	CASSQDLGLAGGEQFF
TRBD1	.	TRBJ2-5	TRBV7-9	TGTGCCAGCAGCCCACCCGGGACAGGGGGCGCCCACTTTCAAGAGACCCAGTACTTC	CASSPPGTGGAHFQETQYF
.	.	TRBJ1-1	TRBV10-1	TGCGCCAGCAGTGATATAGGGTCCGGGAACACTGAAGCTTTCTTT	CASSDIGSGNTEAFF
TRBD1	.	TRBJ2-4	TRBV28	TGTGCCAGCACCCTCACAGGGGGCTCCAAAAACATTCAGTACTTC	CASTLTGGSKNIQYF
.	.	TRBJ2-5	TRBV5-5	TGTGCCAGCAGCCCCTGGGGGGCAGAGGAGACCCAGTACTTC	CASSPWGAEETQYF
.	once	TRBJ1-5	TRBV5-6	TGTGCCAGCAGCCAATATCATCAGCCCCAGCATTTT	CASSQYHQPQHF
TRBD1	.	TRBJ1-4	TRBV5-6	TGTGCCAGCAGCATGACAGGGTTGTCTAATGAAAAACTGTTTTTT	CASSMTGLSNEKLFF
.	.	TRBJ2-1	TRBV5-1	TGCGCCAGCAGCTCCAGGGGATCCTACAATGAGCAGTTCTTC	CASSSRGSYNEQFF
.	.	TRBJ1-4	TRBV5-4	TGTGCCAGCAGCGACGGTGCCGTTAATGAAAAACTGTTTTTT	CASSDGAVNEKLFF
TRBD1	.	TRBJ2-6	TRBV2	TGTGCCAGCAGCCGGGACAGGGCCGTATCTGGGGCCAACGTCCTGACTTTC	CASSRDRAVSGANVLTF
.	.	TRBJ1-4	TRBV30	TGTGCCTGGAGTAGAGGGGCCCTGAATGAAAAACTGTTTTTT	CAWSRGALNEKLFF
TRBD1	once	TRBJ1-3	TRBV2	TGTGCCAGCAGCGCCGGGACAGGGGCTGGAAACACCATATATTTT	CASSAGTGAGNTIYF
.	.	TRBJ1-6	TRBV30	TGTGCCTGGAGTCCCCGGACCTTCTCACCCCTCCACTTT	CAWSPRTFSPLHF
.	.	TRBJ1-1	TRBV11-2	TGTGCCAGCAGCTTAGAACTGAACACTGAAGCTTTCTTT	CASSLELNTEAFF
.	.	TRBJ1-6	TRBV2	TGTGCCAGCAGTGGGCAGGGGCCCAGCTCCTATAATTCACCCCTCCACTTT	CASSGQGPSSYNSPLHF
.	.	TRBJ1-4	TRBV5-1	TGCGCCAGCATGAAGGGTCGGGACGGCAATGAAAAACTGTTTTTT	CASMKGRDGNEKLFF
.	.	TRBJ2-5	TRBV7-2	TGTGCCAGCAGCGGGGGCCGTAACCAAGAGACCCAGTACTTC	CASSGGRNQETQYF